These T cell receptor beta chains were read from a single sample in a study of shared clonotypes between healthy human individuals. The table came from immunoSEQ multiplex PCR; TCRdb's copy has only in-frame clones and leaves some out. The table has about half a million clones, less than 80% seen once. Sequencing used PBMCs. The receptors derive from a woman aged 40 to 55 in good health. Some clones in this sample may be carry-over from other donors' samples. CDR3s include the opening cysteine and the closing phenylalanine or tryptophan. The order of the fields is D gene, J gene, CDR3 length, clone size, V gene, CDR3 DNA, CDR3 protein. The D gene is left open where the match is weak. Clone size, where shown, is once, few, many, or a class for clones that have expanded.

D: TRBD1
J: TRBJ2-1
length: 13
size: -
V: TRBV6-1
DNA: TGTGCCAGCAGTCGAGACAGGGCTAATGAGCAGTTCTTC
CDR3: CASSRDRANEQFF

D: -
J: TRBJ1-5
length: 15
size: -
V: TRBV28
DNA: TGTGCCAGCAGTCTCCCCGCCAAGGGCAATCAGCCCCAGCATTTT
CDR3: CASSLPAKGNQPQHF

D: TRBD1
J: TRBJ1-1
length: 15
size: once
V: TRBV27
DNA: TGTGCCAGCAGTCCGAGGACAGGGTCCCACACTGAAGCTTTCTTT
CDR3: CASSPRTGSHTEAFF

D: TRBD2
J: TRBJ2-3
length: 18
size: -
V: TRBV9
DNA: TGTGCCAGCAGCGTACGGACTAGAACCTTCCAGAGGGCAGATACGCAGTATTTT
CDR3: CASSVRTRTFQRADTQYF

D: -
J: TRBJ1-2
length: 14
size: -
V: TRBV30
DNA: TGTGCCTGGAGTGCGGGGAAAAGGAACTATGGCTACACCTTC
CDR3: CAWSAGKRNYGYTF

D: -
J: TRBJ1-1
length: 14
size: many
V: TRBV28
DNA: TGTGCCAGCAGTTCCACAGGGTTGGGCACTGAAGCTTTCTTT
CDR3: CASSSTGLGTEAFF

D: TRBD1
J: TRBJ1-3
length: 15
size: few
V: TRBV5-1
DNA: TGCGCCAGCAGCACGACAGGGGGCTCTGGAAACACCATATATTTT
CDR3: CASSTTGGSGNTIYF

D: -
J: TRBJ1-1
length: 13
size: -
V: TRBV6-5
DNA: TGTGCCAGCAGTTATCAGGGCTACACTGAAGCTTTCTTT
CDR3: CASSYQGYTEAFF

D: -
J: TRBJ1-2
length: 13
size: few
V: TRBV19
DNA: TGTGCCACCAACACAGGGAATTACTATGGCTACACCTTC
CDR3: CATNTGNYYGYTF

D: -
J: TRBJ1-3
length: 16
size: -
V: TRBV11-1
DNA: TGTGCCAGCAGCTCCTGGACGGACGACTCTGGAAACACCATATATTTT
CDR3: CASSSWTDDSGNTIYF

D: -
J: TRBJ2-7
length: 16
size: -
V: TRBV15
DNA: TGTGCCACCAGCCCAAGAGGACGACTGGATATTGGCGAGCAGTACTTC
CDR3: CATSPRGRLDIGEQYF

D: -
J: TRBJ2-1
length: 13
size: few
V: TRBV6-4
DNA: TGTGCCAGCAGTGAGGGGTCCAACAATGAGCAGTTCTTC
CDR3: CASSEGSNNEQFF

D: TRBD2
J: TRBJ2-5
length: 16
size: few
V: TRBV11-1
DNA: TGTGCCAGCAGCAAAACGACTAGCGGGGTCCAAGAGACCCAGTACTTC
CDR3: CASSKTTSGVQETQYF

D: TRBD2
J: TRBJ2-3
length: 16
size: many
V: TRBV19
DNA: TGTGCCAGTAGTAACCCTAGCGGGAGGGTGGCAGATACGCAGTATTTT
CDR3: CASSNPSGRVADTQYF

D: -
J: TRBJ2-7
length: 15
size: -
V: TRBV5-8
DNA: TGTGCCAGCAGCTTGGGGACAGCCCTCCCCTACGAGCAGTACTTC
CDR3: CASSLGTALPYEQYF

D: -
J: TRBJ2-1
length: 13
size: -
V: TRBV10-3
DNA: TGTGCCATCAGTCTAGGGACCCACAATGAGCAGTTCTTC
CDR3: CAISLGTHNEQFF

D: TRBD2
J: TRBJ2-7
length: 14
size: few
V: TRBV5-4
DNA: TGTGCCAGCAGCTCCCTTGGGCTAGCGGGAGAGCAGTACTTC
CDR3: CASSSLGLAGEQYF

D: TRBD1
J: TRBJ2-7
length: 15
size: many
V: TRBV29-1
DNA: TGCAGCGTTTCTGGGACAGGGGGCTTCTCCTACGAGCAGTACTTC
CDR3: CSVSGTGGFSYEQYF

D: TRBD1
J: TRBJ1-4
length: 14
size: -
V: TRBV18
DNA: TGTGCCAGCTCACGGGACAGGCTCAATGAAAAACTGTTTTTT
CDR3: CASSRDRLNEKLFF

D: TRBD1
J: TRBJ2-5
length: 18
size: -
V: TRBV11-2
DNA: TGTGCCAGCAGCTTAGTAGGCCGGACAGGAACCCCCCAAGAGACCCAGTACTTC
CDR3: CASSLVGRTGTPQETQYF

D: TRBD1
J: TRBJ1-4
length: 15
size: -
V: TRBV28
DNA: TGTGCCAGCAGTTACGCCGGGACAGATAATGAAAAACTGTTTTTT
CDR3: CASSYAGTDNEKLFF

D: -
J: TRBJ1-4
length: 14
size: once
V: TRBV5-1
DNA: TGCGCCAGCAGCCACCCCGACAGAAATGAAAAACTGTTTTTT
CDR3: CASSHPDRNEKLFF

D: TRBD2
J: TRBJ2-1
length: 15
size: -
V: TRBV7-3
DNA: TGTGCCAGCAGCCCGACTAGCGGGAGGTTCAATGAGCAGTTCTTC
CDR3: CASSPTSGRFNEQFF

D: -
J: TRBJ2-7
length: 14
size: -
V: TRBV7-9
DNA: TGTGCCAGCAGCGGAAGCACGGGATGGGCCGAGCAGTACTTC
CDR3: CASSGSTGWAEQYF

D: -
J: TRBJ2-1
length: 12
size: few
V: TRBV6-5
DNA: TGTGCCAGCAGTTACGACGGGACTGAGCAGTTCTTC
CDR3: CASSYDGTEQFF

D: TRBD1
J: TRBJ1-2
length: 18
size: -
V: TRBV18
DNA: TGTGCCAGCTCACCAGTATTAGCGGGACAGGGGCACAACTATGGCTACACCTTC
CDR3: CASSPVLAGQGHNYGYTF

D: TRBD1
J: TRBJ2-1
length: 14
size: -
V: TRBV7-9
DNA: TGTGCCAGCAGAATGGGGACAGGGGGCAGTGAGCAGTTCTTC
CDR3: CASRMGTGGSEQFF

D: -
J: TRBJ2-5
length: 14
size: -
V: TRBV27
DNA: TGTGCCAGCAGTTTCTCATCGACCCAAGAGACCCAGTACTTC
CDR3: CASSFSSTQETQYF

D: -
J: TRBJ1-1
length: 14
size: -
V: TRBV5-1
DNA: TGCGCCAGCAGCTTTGGGACGCTGAACACTGAAGCTTTCTTT
CDR3: CASSFGTLNTEAFF

D: -
J: TRBJ2-7
length: 12
size: -
V: TRBV10-2
DNA: TGCGCCAGCGGCGGGACACGATACGAGCAGTACTTC
CDR3: CASGGTRYEQYF

D: -
J: TRBJ2-1
length: 13
size: -
V: TRBV28
DNA: TGTGCCAGCAGTTTAACTATTAACAATGAGCAGTTCTTC
CDR3: CASSLTINNEQFF